This paragraph reports one T cell receptor beta chain. Participant-given clinical history determined each cohort assignment. The sample belongs to a study of blood T cell repertoires in COVID-19. Method: immunoSEQ multiplex PCR; TCRdb's copy keeps in-frame clones and lacks some. Of approximately 320,000 clones listed, about 87% were seen once; the top ten hold 8% to 9.5%. Germline CDR1 is SQVTM and CDR2 is ANQGSEA. The CDR3 consists of 15 residues. The germline V and J ends were trimmed by 5 bases and 0 bases, with 14 bases remaining between them. The gene calls are TRBV29-1 and TRBJ2-1; D remains ambiguous. This receptor was identified in a woman under 30 who had recovered from COVID-19. The source material was PBMCs or T cells enriched from blood (not recorded which). The CDR3 here is CSVRIQSRSYNEQFF. The CDR3 bases are TGCAGCGTTCGAATTCAGTCTCGCTCCTACAATGAGCAGTTCTTC.